The sequence of this T cell receptor (beta chain) was determined in a study of cytomegalovirus exposure and HLA in healthy donors. Repertoires were generated with immunoSEQ multiplex PCR, while TCRdb's copy carries only in-frame clones and drops some. The data show 200,000 or so clones, around 80% seen once. Study-wide results and limits: Reportedly, diagnosis of cytomegalovirus status by the classifier showed high specificity and sensitivity.

This clone was seen just once. Its cognate antigen is unknown. The sequenced sample consisted of PBMCs. This receptor was taken from a woman in her 30s in good health and CMV-seropositive.

CDR3 amino acids: CASSDAGLLRSAYEQYF. In DNA, the CDR3 is TGTGCCAGCAGTGACGCGGGTCTTTTACGTTCAGCCTACGAGCAGTACTTC. V is TRBV2 and J is TRBJ2-7, with a weak D call TRBD2 (5 bases). Between the trimmed V and J ends, which lost 3 bases and 2 bases, there was a span of 20 bases. The length of the CDR3 is 17 residues. Germline-derived CDR1 and CDR2 are SNHLY and FYNNEI. Filled out from reference TRBV2 and TRBJ2-7, the complete variable domain reads EPEVTQTPSHQVTQMGQEVILRCVPISNHLYFYWYRQILGQKVEFLVSFYNNEISEKSEIFDDQFSVERPDGSNFTLKIRSTKLEDSAMYFCASSDAGLLRSAYEQYFGPGTRLTVT.